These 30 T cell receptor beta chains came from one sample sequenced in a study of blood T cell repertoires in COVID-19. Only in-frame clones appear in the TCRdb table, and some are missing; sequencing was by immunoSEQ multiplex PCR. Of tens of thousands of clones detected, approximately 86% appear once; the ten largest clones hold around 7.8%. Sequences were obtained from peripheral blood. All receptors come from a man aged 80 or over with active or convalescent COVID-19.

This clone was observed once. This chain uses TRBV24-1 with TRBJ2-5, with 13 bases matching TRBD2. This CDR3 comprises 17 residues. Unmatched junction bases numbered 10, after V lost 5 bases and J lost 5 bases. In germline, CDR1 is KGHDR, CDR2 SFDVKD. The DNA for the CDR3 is TGTGCCACCAGTGTTCCTACCGGACTAGCGGGGGTGGAGACCCAGTACTTC. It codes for CATSVPTGLAGVETQYF.

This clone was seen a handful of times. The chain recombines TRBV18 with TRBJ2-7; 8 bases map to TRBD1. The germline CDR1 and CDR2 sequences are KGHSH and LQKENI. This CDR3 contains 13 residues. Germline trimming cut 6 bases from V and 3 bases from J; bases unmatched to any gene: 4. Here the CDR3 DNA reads TGTGCCAGCTCCCAGGACAGGGTCTACGAGCAGTACGTC. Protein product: CASSQDRVYEQYV.

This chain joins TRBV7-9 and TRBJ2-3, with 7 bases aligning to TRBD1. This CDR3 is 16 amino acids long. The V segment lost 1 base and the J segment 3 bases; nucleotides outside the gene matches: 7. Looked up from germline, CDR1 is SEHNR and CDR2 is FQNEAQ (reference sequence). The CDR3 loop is CASSLGGDRRTDTQYF. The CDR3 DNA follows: TGTGCCAGCAGCTTAGGAGGGGACAGAAGAACAGATACGCAGTATTTT.

The CDR3 region has the DNA TGTGCCTGGGAGCCCGGGACTTCGAGCTACACCTTC. Its translation: CAWEPGTSSYTF. The genes are TRBV30 and TRBJ1-2, with a tentative D call TRBD1 (5 bases). Trimming stripped 5 bases from V and 9 bases from J, with 16 bases between. CDR3 size: 12 residues. CDR1 and CDR2 from the germline V gene are GTSNPN and SVGIG (reference sequence).

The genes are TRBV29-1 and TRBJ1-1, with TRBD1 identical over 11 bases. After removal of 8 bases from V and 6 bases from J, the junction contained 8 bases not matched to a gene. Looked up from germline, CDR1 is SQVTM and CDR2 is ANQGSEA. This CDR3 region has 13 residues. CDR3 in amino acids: CSSRTGGSAEAFF. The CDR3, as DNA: TGCAGCTCCCGGACAGGGGGCTCCGCTGAAGCTTTCTTT.

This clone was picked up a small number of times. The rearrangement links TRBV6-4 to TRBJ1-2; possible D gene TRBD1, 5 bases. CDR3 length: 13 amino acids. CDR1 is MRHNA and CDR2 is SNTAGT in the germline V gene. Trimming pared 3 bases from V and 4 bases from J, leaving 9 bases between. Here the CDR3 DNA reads TGTGCCAGCAGTGATGCTGGGGCCTATGGCTACACCTTC. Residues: CASSDAGAYGYTF.

The CDR3 loop reads CASSRWGGGANTGELFF. The CDR3 region has the DNA TGTGCCAGCAGTCGATGGGGCGGGGGAGCGAACACCGGGGAGCTGTTTTTT. This chain connects TRBV6-6 to TRBJ2-2, with 7 bases matching TRBD2. The V and J ends lost 5 bases and 0 bases, in that order; junction bases with no gene match: 9. The CDR3 sequence is 17 residues long. From germline, CDR1 is MNHNY and CDR2 SVGAGI (reference sequence).

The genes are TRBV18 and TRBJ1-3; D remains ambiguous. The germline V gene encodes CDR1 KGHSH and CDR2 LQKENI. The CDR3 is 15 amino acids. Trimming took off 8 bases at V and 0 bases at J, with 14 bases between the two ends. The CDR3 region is CASVDKFTSGNTIYF. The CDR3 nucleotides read TGTGCCAGCGTTGACAAATTCACCTCTGGAAACACCATATATTTT.

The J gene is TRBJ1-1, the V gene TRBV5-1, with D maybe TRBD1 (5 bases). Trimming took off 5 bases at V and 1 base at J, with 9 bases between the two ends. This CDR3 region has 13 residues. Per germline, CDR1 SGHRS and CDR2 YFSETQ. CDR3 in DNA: TGCGCCAGCAGGTTACAGGAGAACACTGAAGCTTTCTTT. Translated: CASRLQENTEAFF.

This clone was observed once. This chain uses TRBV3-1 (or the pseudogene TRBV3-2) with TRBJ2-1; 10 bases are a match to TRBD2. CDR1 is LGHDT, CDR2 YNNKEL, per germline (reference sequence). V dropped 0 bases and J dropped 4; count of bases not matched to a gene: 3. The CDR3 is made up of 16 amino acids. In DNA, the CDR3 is TGTGCCAGCAGCCAAGATAGCGGGAGGCCTTACAATGAGCAGTTCTTC. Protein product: CASSQDSGRPYNEQFF.

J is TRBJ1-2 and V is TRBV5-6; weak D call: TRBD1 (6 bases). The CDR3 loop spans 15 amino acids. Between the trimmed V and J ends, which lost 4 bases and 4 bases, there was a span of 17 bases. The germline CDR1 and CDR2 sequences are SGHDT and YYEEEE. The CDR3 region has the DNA TGTGCCAGCAGCCCTGGGGGGGACAACCCCTATGGCTACACCTTC. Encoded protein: CASSPGGDNPYGYTF.

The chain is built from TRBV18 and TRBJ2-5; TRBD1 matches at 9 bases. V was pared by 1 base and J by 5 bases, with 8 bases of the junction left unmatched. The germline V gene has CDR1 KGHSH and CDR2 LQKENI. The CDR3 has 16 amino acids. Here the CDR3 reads CASSPQRDRVIETQYF. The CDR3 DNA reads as TGTGCCAGCTCACCACAGAGGGACAGGGTAATCGAGACCCAGTACTTC.

The CDR3 DNA sequence: TGTGCCAGCAGGAGCGGGGCTAGCACAGATACGCAGTATTTT. Protein sequence: CASRSGASTDTQYF. The chain has TRBV6-5 and TRBJ2-3; 7 bases align to TRBD2. The trim removed 6 bases at V and 0 bases at J, leaving 3 bases unmatched. CDR1 is MNHEY and CDR2 is SVGAGI in the germline V gene. The CDR3 is made up of 14 amino acids.

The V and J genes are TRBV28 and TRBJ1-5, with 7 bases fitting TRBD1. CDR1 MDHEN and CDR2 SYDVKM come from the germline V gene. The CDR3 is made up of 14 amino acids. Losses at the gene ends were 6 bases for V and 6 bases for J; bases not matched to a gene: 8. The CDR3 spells CASRTPRGLQPQHF. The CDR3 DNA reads TGTGCCAGCAGAACCCCAAGGGGGCTTCAGCCCCAGCATTTT.

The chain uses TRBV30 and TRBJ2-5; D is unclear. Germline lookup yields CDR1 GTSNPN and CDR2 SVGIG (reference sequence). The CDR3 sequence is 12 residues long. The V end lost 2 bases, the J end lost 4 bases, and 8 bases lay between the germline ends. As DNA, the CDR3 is TGTGCCTGGAGTACCACACGAGAGACCCAGTACTTC. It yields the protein CAWSTTRETQYF.

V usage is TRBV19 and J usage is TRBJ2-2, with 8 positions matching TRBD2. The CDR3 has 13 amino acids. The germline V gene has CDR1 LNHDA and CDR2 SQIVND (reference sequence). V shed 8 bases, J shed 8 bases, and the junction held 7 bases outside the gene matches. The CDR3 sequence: CASRRGALGELFF. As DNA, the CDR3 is TGTGCCAGTCGGCGGGGGGCACTGGGGGAGCTGTTTTTT.

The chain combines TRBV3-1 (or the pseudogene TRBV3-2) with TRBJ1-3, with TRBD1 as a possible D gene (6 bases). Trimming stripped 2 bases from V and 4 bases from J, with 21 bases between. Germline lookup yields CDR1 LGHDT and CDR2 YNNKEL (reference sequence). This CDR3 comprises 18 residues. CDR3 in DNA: TGTGCCAGCAGCCAATTAACATGGTCCAGGGGAGCCGGAAACACCATATATTTT. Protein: CASSQLTWSRGAGNTIYF.

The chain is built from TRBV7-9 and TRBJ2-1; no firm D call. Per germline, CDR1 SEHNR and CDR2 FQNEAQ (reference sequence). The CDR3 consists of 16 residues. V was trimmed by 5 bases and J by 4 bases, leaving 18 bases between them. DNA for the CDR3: TGTGCCAGCAGCAACGACCTTTCCTGGCGGTACAATGAGCAGTTCTTC. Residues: CASSNDLSWRYNEQFF.

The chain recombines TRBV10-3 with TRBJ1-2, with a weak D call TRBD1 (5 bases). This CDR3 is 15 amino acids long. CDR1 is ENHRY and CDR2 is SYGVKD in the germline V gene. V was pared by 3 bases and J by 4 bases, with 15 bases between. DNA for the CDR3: TGTGCCATCAGTGAAGGAGGGGCCGTTAGCTATGGCTACACCTTC. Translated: CAISEGGAVSYGYTF.

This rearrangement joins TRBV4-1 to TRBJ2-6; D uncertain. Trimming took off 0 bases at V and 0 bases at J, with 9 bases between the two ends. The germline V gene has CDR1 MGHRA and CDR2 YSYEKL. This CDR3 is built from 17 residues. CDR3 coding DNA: TGCGCCAGCAGCCAAGATCGTACATCCTCTGGGGCCAACGTCCTGACTTTC. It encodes CASSQDRTSSGANVLTF.

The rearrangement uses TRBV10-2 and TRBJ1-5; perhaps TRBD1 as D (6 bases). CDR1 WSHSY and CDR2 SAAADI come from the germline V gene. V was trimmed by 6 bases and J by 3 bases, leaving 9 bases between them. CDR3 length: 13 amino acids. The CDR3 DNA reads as TGCGCCAGCAGAGGACAGTCCAATCAGCCCCAGCATTTT. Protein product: CASRGQSNQPQHF.

For the CDR3, the DNA is TGTGCCACCAGCAGAGACGTATATAATTCACCCCTCCACTTT. Encoded protein: CATSRDVYNSPLHF. This chain uses TRBV15 with TRBJ1-6; D is unresolved. The length of the CDR3 is 14 residues. Trimming removed 0 bases at V and 4 bases at J, with 4 bases between. Germline CDR1 reads LNHNV; CDR2 reads YYDKDF (reference sequence).

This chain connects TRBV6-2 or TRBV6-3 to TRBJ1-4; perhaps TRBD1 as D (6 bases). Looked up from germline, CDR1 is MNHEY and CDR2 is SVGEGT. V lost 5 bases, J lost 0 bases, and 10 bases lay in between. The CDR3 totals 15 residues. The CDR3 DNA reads TGTGCCAGCAGTGCCGGGACAACAACTAATGAAAAACTGTTTTTT. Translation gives CASSAGTTTNEKLFF.

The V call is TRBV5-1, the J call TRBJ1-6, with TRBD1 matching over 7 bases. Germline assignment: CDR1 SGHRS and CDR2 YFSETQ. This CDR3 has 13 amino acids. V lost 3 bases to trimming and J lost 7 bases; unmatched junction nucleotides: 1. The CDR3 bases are TGCGCCAGCAGCTCGGACAGGAATTCACCCCTCCACTTT. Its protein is CASSSDRNSPLHF. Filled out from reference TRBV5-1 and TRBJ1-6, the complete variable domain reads KAGVTQTPRYLIKTRGQQVTLSCSPISGHRSVSWYQQTPGQGLQFLFEYFSETQRNKGNFPGRFSGRQFSNSRSEMNVSTLELGDSALYLCASSSDRNSPLHFGNGTRLTVT.

The CDR3 DNA reads TGTGCCAGCAGTCCGGGGGACTTCCTTTCACCCCTCCACTTT. This encodes CASSPGDFLSPLHF. The chain couples TRBV6-5 to TRBJ1-6; maybe TRBD1 (5 bases). Germline V gene data show CDR1 as MNHEY and CDR2 as SVGAGI. The germline V and J ends were trimmed by 5 bases and 9 bases, with 14 bases remaining between them. CDR3 length: 14 amino acids.

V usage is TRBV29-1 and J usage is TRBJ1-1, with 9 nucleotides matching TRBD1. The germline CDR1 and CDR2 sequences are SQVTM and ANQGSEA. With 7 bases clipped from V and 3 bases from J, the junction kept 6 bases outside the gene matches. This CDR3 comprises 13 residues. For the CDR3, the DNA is TGCAGCGGGCACAGGGGGCCGGACACTGAAGCTTTCTTT. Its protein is CSGHRGPDTEAFF.

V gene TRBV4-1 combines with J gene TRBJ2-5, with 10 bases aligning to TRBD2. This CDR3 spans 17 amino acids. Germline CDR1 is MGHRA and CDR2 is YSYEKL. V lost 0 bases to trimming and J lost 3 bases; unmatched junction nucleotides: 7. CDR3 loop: CASSQEEAGGQEETQYF. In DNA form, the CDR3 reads TGCGCCAGCAGCCAAGAAGAAGCGGGGGGGCAGGAAGAGACCCAGTACTTC.

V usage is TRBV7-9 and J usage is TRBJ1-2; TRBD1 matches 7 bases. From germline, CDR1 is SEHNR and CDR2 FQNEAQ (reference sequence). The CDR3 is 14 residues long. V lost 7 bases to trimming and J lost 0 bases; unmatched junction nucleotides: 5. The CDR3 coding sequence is TGTGCCAGCACCTCGCAGGGGGCTAACTATGGCTACACCTTC. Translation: CASTSQGANYGYTF.

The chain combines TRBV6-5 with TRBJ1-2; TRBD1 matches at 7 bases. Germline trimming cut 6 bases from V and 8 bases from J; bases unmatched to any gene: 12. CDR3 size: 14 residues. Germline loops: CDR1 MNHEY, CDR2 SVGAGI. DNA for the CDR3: TGTGCCAGCAGCCGAGGGACAGAGAAAGGGGGCTACACCTTC. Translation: CASSRGTEKGGYTF.

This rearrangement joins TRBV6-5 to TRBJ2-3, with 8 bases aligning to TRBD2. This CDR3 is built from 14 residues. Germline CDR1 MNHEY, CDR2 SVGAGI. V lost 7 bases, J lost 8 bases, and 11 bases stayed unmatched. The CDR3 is CASTNSGETITQYF. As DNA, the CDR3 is TGTGCCAGCACCAATAGCGGGGAGACCATTACGCAGTATTTT.